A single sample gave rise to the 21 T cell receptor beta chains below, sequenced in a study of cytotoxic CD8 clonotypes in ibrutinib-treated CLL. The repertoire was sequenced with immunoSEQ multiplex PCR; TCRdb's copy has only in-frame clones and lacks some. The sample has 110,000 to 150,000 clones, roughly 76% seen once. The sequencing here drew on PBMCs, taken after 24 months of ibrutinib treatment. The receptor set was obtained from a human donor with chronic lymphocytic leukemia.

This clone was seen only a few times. DNA for the CDR3: TGTGCCAGTAGCCCCGGGACCAGGGGCTCCTACAATGAGCAGTTCTTC. Protein product: CASSPGTRGSYNEQFF. V gene TRBV19 combines with J gene TRBJ2-1; perhaps TRBD1 as D (6 bases). This CDR3 has 16 residues. V dropped 6 bases and J dropped 0 bases, with 15 bases sitting between them. Germline V lookup: CDR1 LNHDA, CDR2 SQIVND (reference sequence).

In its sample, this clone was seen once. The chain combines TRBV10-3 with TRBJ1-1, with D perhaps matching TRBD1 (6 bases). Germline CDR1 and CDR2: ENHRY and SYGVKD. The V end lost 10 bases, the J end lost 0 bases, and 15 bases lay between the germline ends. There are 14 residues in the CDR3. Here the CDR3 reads CATPTGYMNTEAFF. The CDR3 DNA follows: TGTGCCACCCCGACAGGATACATGAACACTGAAGCTTTCTTT.

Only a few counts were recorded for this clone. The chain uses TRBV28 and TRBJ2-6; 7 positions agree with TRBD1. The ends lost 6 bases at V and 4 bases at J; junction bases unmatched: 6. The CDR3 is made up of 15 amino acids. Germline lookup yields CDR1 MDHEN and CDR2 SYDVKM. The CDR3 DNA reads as TGTGCCAGCAGACAGCCGGGACAGGGGGCCAACGTCCTGACTTTC. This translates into CASRQPGQGANVLTF.

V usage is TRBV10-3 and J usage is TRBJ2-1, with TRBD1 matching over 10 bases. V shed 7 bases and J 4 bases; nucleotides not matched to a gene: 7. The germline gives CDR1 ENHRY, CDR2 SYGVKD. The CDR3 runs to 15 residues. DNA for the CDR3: TGTGCCATCACCAATGGACAGGGGGTTTACAATGAGCAGTTCTTC. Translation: CAITNGQGVYNEQFF.

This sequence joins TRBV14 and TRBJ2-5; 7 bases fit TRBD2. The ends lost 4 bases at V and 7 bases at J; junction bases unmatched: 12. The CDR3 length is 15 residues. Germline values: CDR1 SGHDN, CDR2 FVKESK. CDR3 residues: CASSPMAGVVGTQYF. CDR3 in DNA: TGTGCCAGCAGCCCCATGGCGGGAGTGGTTGGGACCCAGTACTTC.

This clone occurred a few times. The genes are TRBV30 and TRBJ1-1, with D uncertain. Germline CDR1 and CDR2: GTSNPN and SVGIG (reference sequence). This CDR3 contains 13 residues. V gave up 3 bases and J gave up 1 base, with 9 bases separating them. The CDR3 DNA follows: TGTGCCTGGAGGGCGGGCGGGAACACTGAAGCTTTCTTT. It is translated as CAWRAGGNTEAFF.

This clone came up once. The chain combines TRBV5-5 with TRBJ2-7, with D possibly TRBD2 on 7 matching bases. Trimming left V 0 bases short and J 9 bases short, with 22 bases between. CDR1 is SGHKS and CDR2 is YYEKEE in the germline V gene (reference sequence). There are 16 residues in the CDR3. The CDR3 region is CASSLGGGNPEYGQYF. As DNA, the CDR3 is TGTGCCAGCAGCTTGGGCGGGGGCAATCCGGAGTATGGGCAGTACTTC.

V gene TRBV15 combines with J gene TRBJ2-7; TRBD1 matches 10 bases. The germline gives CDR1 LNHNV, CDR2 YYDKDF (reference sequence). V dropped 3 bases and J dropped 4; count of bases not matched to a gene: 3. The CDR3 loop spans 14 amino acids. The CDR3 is CATSRDRGRYEQYF. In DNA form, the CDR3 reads TGTGCCACCAGCAGGGACAGGGGGAGGTACGAGCAGTACTTC.

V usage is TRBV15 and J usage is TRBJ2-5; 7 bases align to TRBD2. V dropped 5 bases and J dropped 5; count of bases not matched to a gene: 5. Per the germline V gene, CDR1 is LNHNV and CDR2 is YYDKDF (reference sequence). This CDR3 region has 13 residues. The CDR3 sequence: CATSHGSGETQYF. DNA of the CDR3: TGTGCCACCAGCCACGGTAGCGGGGAGACCCAGTACTTC.

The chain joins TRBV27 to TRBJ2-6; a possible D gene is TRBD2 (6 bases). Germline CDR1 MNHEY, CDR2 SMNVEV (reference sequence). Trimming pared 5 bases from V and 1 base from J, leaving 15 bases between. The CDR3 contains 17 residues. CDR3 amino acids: CASSAPLGRSGANVLTF. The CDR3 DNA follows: TGTGCCAGCAGTGCCCCGCTGGGGAGGTCTGGGGCCAACGTCCTGACTTTC.

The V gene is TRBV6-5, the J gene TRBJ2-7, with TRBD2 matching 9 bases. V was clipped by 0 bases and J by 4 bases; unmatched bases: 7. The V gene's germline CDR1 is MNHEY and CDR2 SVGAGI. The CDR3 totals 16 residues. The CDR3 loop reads CASSYSIAGVPYEQYF. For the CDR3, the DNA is TGTGCCAGCAGTTACTCGATAGCGGGAGTTCCTTACGAGCAGTACTTC.

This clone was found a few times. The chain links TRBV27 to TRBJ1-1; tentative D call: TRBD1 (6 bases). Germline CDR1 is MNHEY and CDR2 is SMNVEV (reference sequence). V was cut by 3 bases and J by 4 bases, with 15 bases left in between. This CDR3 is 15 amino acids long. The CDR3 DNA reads TGTGCCAGCAGTTTTTCAGGGGACTCGAGCACTGAAGCTTTCTTT. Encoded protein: CASSFSGDSSTEAFF.

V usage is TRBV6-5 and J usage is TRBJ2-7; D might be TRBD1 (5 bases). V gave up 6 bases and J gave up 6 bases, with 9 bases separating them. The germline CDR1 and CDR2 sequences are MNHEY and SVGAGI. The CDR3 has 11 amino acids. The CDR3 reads CASSRQREQYF. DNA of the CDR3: TGTGCCAGCAGCCGACAGCGCGAGCAGTACTTC.

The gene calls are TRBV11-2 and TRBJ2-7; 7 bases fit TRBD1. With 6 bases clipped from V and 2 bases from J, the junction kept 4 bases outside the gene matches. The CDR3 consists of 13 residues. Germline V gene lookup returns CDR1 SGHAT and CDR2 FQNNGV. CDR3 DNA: TGTGCCAGCAGGGGGACAGACGCCTACGAGCAGTACTTC. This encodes CASRGTDAYEQYF. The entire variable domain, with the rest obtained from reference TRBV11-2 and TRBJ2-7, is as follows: EAGVAQSPRYKIIEKRQSVAFWCNPISGHATLYWYQQILGQGPKLLIQFQNNGVVDDSQLPKDRFSAERLKGVDSTLKIQPAKLEDSAVYLCASRGTDAYEQYFGPGTRLTVT.

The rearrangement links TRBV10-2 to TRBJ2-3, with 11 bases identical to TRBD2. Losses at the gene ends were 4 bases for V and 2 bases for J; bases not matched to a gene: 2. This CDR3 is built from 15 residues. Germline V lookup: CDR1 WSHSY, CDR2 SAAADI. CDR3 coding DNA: TGCGCCAGCAGTGGACTAGCGGGAACCACAGATACGCAGTATTTT. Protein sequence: CASSGLAGTTDTQYF.

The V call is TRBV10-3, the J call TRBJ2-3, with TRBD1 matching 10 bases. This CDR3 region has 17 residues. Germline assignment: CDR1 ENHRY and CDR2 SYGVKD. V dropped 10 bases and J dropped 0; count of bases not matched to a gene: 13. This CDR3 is CATRRDRGYSSTDTQYF. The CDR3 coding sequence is TGTGCCACCCGCCGGGACAGGGGATACTCTAGCACAGATACGCAGTATTTT.

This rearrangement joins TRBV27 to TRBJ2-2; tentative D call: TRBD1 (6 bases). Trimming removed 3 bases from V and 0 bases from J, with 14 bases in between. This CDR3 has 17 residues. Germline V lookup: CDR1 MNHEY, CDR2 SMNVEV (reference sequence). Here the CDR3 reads CASSLEMAGANTGELFF. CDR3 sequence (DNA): TGTGCCAGCAGTTTGGAGATGGCAGGGGCGAACACCGGGGAGCTGTTTTTT.

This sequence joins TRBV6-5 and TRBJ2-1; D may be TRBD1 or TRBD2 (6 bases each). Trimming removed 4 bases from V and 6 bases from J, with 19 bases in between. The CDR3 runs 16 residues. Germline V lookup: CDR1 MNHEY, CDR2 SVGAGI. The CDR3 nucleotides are TGTGCCAGCAGTTCCCGGGGGTCGGGGGCCGCCAATGAGCAGTTCTTC. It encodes CASSSRGSGAANEQFF.

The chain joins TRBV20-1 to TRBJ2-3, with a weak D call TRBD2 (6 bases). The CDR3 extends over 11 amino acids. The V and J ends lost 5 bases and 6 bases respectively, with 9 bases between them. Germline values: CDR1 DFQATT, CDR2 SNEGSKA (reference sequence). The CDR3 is CSAGAGDTQYF. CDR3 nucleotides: TGCAGTGCTGGGGCGGGGGATACGCAGTATTTT.

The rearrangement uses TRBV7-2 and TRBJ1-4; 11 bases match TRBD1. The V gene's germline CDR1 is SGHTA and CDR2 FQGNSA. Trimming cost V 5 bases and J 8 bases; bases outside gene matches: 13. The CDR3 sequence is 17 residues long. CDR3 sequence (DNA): TGTGCCAGCAGCACAGGCCCTAGGACAGGGGGCGGCGAAAAACTGTTTTTT. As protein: CASSTGPRTGGGEKLFF. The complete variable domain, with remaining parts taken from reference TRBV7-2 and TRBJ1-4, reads GAGVSQSPSNKVTEKGKDVELRCDPISGHTALYWYRQSLGQGLEFLIYFQGNSAPDKSGLPSDRFSAERTGGSVSTLTIQRTQQEDSAVYLCASSTGPRTGGGEKLFFGSGTQLSVL.

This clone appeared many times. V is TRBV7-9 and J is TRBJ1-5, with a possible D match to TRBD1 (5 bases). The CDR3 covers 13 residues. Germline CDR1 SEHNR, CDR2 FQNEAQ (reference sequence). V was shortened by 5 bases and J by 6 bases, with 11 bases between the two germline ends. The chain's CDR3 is CASSPAGGQPQHF. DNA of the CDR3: TGTGCCAGCAGCCCCGCCGGGGGTCAGCCCCAGCATTTT.